Listed here are 24 T cell receptor beta chains from one sample, sequenced in a study of blood T cell repertoires in COVID-19. Using immunoSEQ multiplex PCR, the repertoire was profiled, and TCRdb retains in-frame clones only, with some absent. The sample consists of a few hundred thousand clones, around nine tenths of them appearing once. The sequencing sample was made of peripheral blood. These receptor sequences come from a man aged 60 to 75 with acute or convalescent COVID-19.

V and J are TRBV6-1 and TRBJ1-5; D not resolved. Trimming cost V 2 bases and J 9 bases, with 11 bases left between them. The CDR3 has 13 residues. CDR1 and CDR2 (germline): MNHNS, SASEGT. In nucleotides, the CDR3 is TGTGCCAGCAGTGAATCGGTAGGAGCGCCCCAGCATTTT. Its protein is CASSESVGAPQHF.

CDR3 coding DNA: TGCGCCAGCAGCCAGTTTGAGCGGGCGAGCTCCTACAATGAGCAGTTCTTC. It specifies CASSQFERASSYNEQFF. The chain links TRBV4-1 to TRBJ2-1, with D possibly being TRBD2 (6 bases). CDR3 length equals 17 residues. The V end was cut by 3 bases, the J end by 0 bases, with 15 bases between. Germline V CDR1 and CDR2: MGHRA, YSYEKL.

The chain has TRBV4-2 and TRBJ2-2; TRBD2 matches at 10 bases. V was clipped by 0 bases and J by 0 bases; unmatched bases: 4. CDR1 is LGHNA and CDR2 is YNFKEQ in the germline V gene. The CDR3 is made up of 18 amino acids. This CDR3 reads CASSQDTSGGANTGELFF. The CDR3 DNA is TGTGCCAGCAGCCAAGATACAAGCGGGGGGGCGAACACCGGGGAGCTGTTTTTT.

This clone has only a few counts. V gene TRBV7-8 combines with J gene TRBJ1-2; 8 bases fit TRBD1. CDR3 size: 13 residues. V trimming: 5 bases; J trimming: 7 bases; junction bases outside the gene matches: 6. Germline CDR1 is SGHVS and CDR2 is FQNEAQ. CDR3 sequence (DNA): TGTGCCAGCAGCCGCCGGGACAGGTCTGGCTACACCTTC. This gives the protein CASSRRDRSGYTF.

The chain has TRBV6-5 and TRBJ1-1; perhaps TRBD1 as D (5 bases). Deletions cut 6 bases from V and 0 bases from J, with 14 bases between. Germline-derived CDR1 and CDR2 are MNHEY and SVGAGI. This CDR3 has 15 residues. The CDR3 DNA follows: TGTGCCAGCAGGACTGGCGGGACGGTGAACACTGAAGCTTTCTTT. Translation: CASRTGGTVNTEAFF.

The rearrangement links TRBV2 to TRBJ2-2; 7 bases fit TRBD2. CDR1 and CDR2 from the germline V gene are SNHLY and FYNNEI. The V and J ends lost 6 bases and 3 bases, in that order; junction bases with no gene match: 7. This CDR3 has 15 residues. This chain's CDR3 is CASRNWLADTGELFF. The DNA for the CDR3 is TGTGCCAGCAGGAACTGGCTAGCGGACACCGGGGAGCTGTTTTTT.

The V gene is TRBV19, the J gene TRBJ2-3, with TRBD1 matching 7 bases. The V segment lost 4 bases and the J segment 4 bases; nucleotides outside the gene matches: 2. Germline CDR1 is LNHDA and CDR2 is SQIVND (reference sequence). The CDR3 runs to 13 residues. This CDR3 reads CASSTGQADTQYF. In DNA, the CDR3 is TGTGCCAGTAGTACTGGACAGGCAGATACGCAGTATTTT.

The CDR3 bases are TGTGCCAGCAGTGACCAGGGGCTGGCCTCCTACAATGAGCAGTTCTTC. Its protein product is CASSDQGLASYNEQFF. The rearrangement uses TRBV6-4 and TRBJ2-1; TRBD1 might be the D (6 bases). Between the trimmed V and J ends, which lost 2 bases and 0 bases, there was a span of 11 bases. The CDR3 is 16 residues long. In germline, CDR1 is MRHNA, CDR2 SNTAGT.

V and J are TRBV9 and TRBJ2-3; TRBD1 aligns across 8 bases. V gave up 2 bases and J gave up 3 bases; unmatched junction bases: 8. The CDR3 totals 16 residues. Germline V lookup: CDR1 SGDLS, CDR2 YYNGEE. This CDR3 is CASSVDHRGSTDTQYF. The CDR3 nucleotides are TGTGCCAGCAGCGTGGACCACAGGGGGAGTACAGATACGCAGTATTTT. The whole variable domain, remainder taken from reference TRBV9 and TRBJ2-3, is DSGVTQTPKHLITATGQRVTLRCSPRSGDLSVYWYQQSLDQGLQFLIQYYNGEERAKGNILERFSAQQFPDLHSELNLSSLELGDSALYFCASSVDHRGSTDTQYFGPGTRLTVL.

The rearrangement links TRBV7-2 to TRBJ1-2, with 11 nucleotides matching TRBD1. The V gene end was trimmed by 3 bases and the J gene end by 3 bases; junction bases not matched to a gene: 3. The CDR3 consists of 15 residues. Germline assignment: CDR1 SGHTA and CDR2 FQGNSA. This CDR3 reads CASSFGQGADYGYTF. The CDR3 nucleotides are TGTGCCAGCAGCTTCGGACAGGGGGCAGACTATGGCTACACCTTC.

The chain has TRBV3-1 (or the pseudogene TRBV3-2) and TRBJ1-1; D uncertain. Trimming removed 1 base at V and 0 bases at J, with 9 bases between. This CDR3 is built from 15 residues. CDR1 is LGHDT, CDR2 YNNKEL, per germline (reference sequence). In nucleotides, the CDR3 is TGTGCCAGCAGCCAAGGTAGAGGAATGAACACTGAAGCTTTCTTT. Protein sequence: CASSQGRGMNTEAFF.

Details on this clone: The junction differs from germline at one of its ends, possibly a read error. This chain uses TRBV3-1 (or the pseudogene TRBV3-2) with TRBJ1-1; 7 bases are a match to TRBD1. The CDR3 is made up of 16 amino acids. CDR1 is LGHDT, CDR2 YNNKEL, per germline (reference sequence). DNA for the CDR3: TGTGCCAGCAGGCAAGGGTGGACAGGCGGTAACACTGAAGCTTTCTTT. It codes for CASRQGWTGGNTEAFF.

J is TRBJ2-7 and V is TRBV7-9; 10 positions agree with TRBD1. Germline-derived CDR1 and CDR2 are SEHNR and FQNEAQ (reference sequence). V shed 4 bases and J 2 bases; nucleotides not matched to a gene: 11. This CDR3 spans 17 amino acids. CDR3 sequence (DNA): TGTGCCAGCAGCTCCATGACAGGGGGCGGAACGACCTACGAGCAGTACTTC. This encodes CASSSMTGGGTTYEQYF.

The rearrangement joins TRBV7-6 to TRBJ1-4, with 8 bases fitting TRBD1. CDR1 and CDR2 from the germline V gene are SGHVS and FNYEAQ. J was trimmed by 7 bases and V by 5 bases; bases with no gene match: 9. This CDR3 region has 15 residues. CDR3 residues: CASSLDRGSAEKLFF. The CDR3 DNA follows: TGTGCCAGCAGCCTAGACAGGGGATCTGCTGAAAAACTGTTTTTT.

The chain is built from TRBV14 and TRBJ2-7; the match to TRBD2 covers 10 bases. V shed 3 bases and J 5 bases; nucleotides not matched to a gene: 16. The V gene's germline CDR1 is SGHDN and CDR2 FVKESK. There are 18 residues in the CDR3. CDR3 bases: TGTGCCAGCAGCCACCGGACCAGACAGCGGGGGGGAGCCCACGAGCAGTACTTC. Protein: CASSHRTRQRGGAHEQYF.

This chain links TRBV10-3 with TRBJ2-3, with D perhaps matching TRBD1 (5 bases). Trimming took 10 bases from V and 2 from J, leaving 13 bases between them. Germline V gives CDR1 ENHRY, CDR2 SYGVKD. CDR3 length: 13 residues. The CDR3 region is CATSREFTDTQYF. For the CDR3, the DNA is TGTGCCACAAGCAGGGAATTCACAGATACGCAGTATTTT.

The rearrangement joins TRBV10-3 to TRBJ2-3; 8 bases line up with TRBD1. The V gene's germline CDR1 is ENHRY and CDR2 SYGVKD. The CDR3 has 14 residues. With V trimmed by 9 bases and J by 2 bases, 7 bases remained unmatched. The DNA of the CDR3 is TGTGCCATAGGGGGGACAGGCGACACAGATACGCAGTATTTT. As protein: CAIGGTGDTDTQYF.

V gene TRBV7-2 combines with J gene TRBJ2-7; the match to TRBD2 covers 10 bases. Germline CDR1 SGHTA, CDR2 FQGNSA. This CDR3 spans 17 amino acids. With 4 bases clipped from V and 7 bases from J, the junction kept 16 bases outside the gene matches. As DNA, the CDR3 is TGTGCCAGCAGCTCGACCTTAACTAGCGGGACCGCTGGGGAGCAGTACTTC. Residues: CASSSTLTSGTAGEQYF. The variable domain in full, completed from reference TRBV7-2 and TRBJ2-7, reads GAGVSQSPSNKVTEKGKDVELRCDPISGHTALYWYRQSLGQGLEFLIYFQGNSAPDKSGLPSDRFSAERTGGSVSTLTIQRTQQEDSAVYLCASSSTLTSGTAGEQYFGPGTRLTVT.

V gene TRBV5-1 combines with J gene TRBJ2-1; the D is unclear. The CDR3 runs to 14 residues. V was clipped by 7 bases and J by 0 bases, with 11 bases between them. Germline V gene sequence: CDR1 SGHRS, CDR2 YFSETQ. The CDR3 region has the DNA TGCGCCAGCGCAGAGGCGGCCTCCTACAATGAGCAGTTCTTC. It codes for CASAEAASYNEQFF. Drawing the rest from reference TRBV5-1 and TRBJ2-1, the complete variable domain is KAGVTQTPRYLIKTRGQQVTLSCSPISGHRSVSWYQQTPGQGLQFLFEYFSETQRNKGNFPGRFSGRQFSNSRSEMNVSTLELGDSALYLCASAEAASYNEQFFGPGTRLTVL.

J is TRBJ2-7 and V is TRBV7-6, with TRBD2 identical over 8 bases. With 5 bases clipped from V and 1 base from J, the junction kept 7 bases outside the gene matches. The CDR3 totals 15 residues. Germline loops: CDR1 SGHVS, CDR2 FNYEAQ. Here the CDR3 reads CASSGAGGPSYEQYF. CDR3 sequence (DNA): TGTGCCAGCAGCGGGGCGGGAGGACCGTCCTACGAGCAGTACTTC.

V gene TRBV19 combines with J gene TRBJ2-3, with unresolved D. CDR3 length: 13 amino acids. The germline CDR1 and CDR2 sequences are LNHDA and SQIVND (reference sequence). Trimming took 1 base from V and 5 from J, leaving 7 bases between them. The CDR3 coding sequence is TGTGCCAGTAGTATAGGTCGAGGAGATACGCAGTATTTT. This sequence encodes CASSIGRGDTQYF.

This chain uses TRBV4-1 with TRBJ2-1, with D perhaps matching TRBD2 (6 bases). Germline V gives CDR1 MGHRA, CDR2 YSYEKL. The V end lost 0 bases, the J end lost 4 bases, and 16 bases lay between the germline ends. This CDR3 comprises 17 residues. The CDR3 nucleotides read TGCGCCAGCAGCCAAGATGTTTGGCGGGACGTGTACAATGAGCAGTTCTTC. Its protein product is CASSQDVWRDVYNEQFF.

The V and J genes are TRBV6-5 and TRBJ1-4; the match to TRBD1 covers 7 bases. The CDR3 sequence is 15 residues long. Germline loops: CDR1 MNHEY, CDR2 SVGAGI. V lost 6 bases and J lost 3; bases outside the gene matches: 7. CDR3 sequence (DNA): TGTGCCAGCAGGACAAACAGGGGAGCTAATGAAAAACTGTTTTTT. Its protein product is CASRTNRGANEKLFF.

This chain uses TRBV28 with TRBJ2-3; the D gene is possibly TRBD2 (5 bases). Deletions cut 6 bases from V and 4 bases from J, with 11 bases between. Germline loops: CDR1 MDHEN, CDR2 SYDVKM. The CDR3 has 13 residues. Here the CDR3 reads CASRLVIADTQYF. For the CDR3, the DNA is TGTGCCAGCAGACTAGTAATAGCAGATACGCAGTATTTT.